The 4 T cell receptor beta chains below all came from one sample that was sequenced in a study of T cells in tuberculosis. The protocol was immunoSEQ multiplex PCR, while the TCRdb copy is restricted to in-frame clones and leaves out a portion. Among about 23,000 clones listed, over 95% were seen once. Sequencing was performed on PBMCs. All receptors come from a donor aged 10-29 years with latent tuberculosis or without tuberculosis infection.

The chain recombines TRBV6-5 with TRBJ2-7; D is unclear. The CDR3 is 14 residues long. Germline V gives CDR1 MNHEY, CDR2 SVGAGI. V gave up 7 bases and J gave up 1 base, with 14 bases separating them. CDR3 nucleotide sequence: TGTGCCAGCATTCCGGCAGACAAATCCTACGAGCAGTACGTC. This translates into CASIPADKSYEQYV.

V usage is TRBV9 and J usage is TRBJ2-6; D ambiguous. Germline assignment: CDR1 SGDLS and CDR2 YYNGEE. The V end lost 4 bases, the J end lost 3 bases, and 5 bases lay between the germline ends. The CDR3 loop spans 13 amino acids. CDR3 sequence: CASSPGGANVLTF. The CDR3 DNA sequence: TGTGCCAGCAGCCCGGGTGGGGCCAACGTCCTGACTTTC.

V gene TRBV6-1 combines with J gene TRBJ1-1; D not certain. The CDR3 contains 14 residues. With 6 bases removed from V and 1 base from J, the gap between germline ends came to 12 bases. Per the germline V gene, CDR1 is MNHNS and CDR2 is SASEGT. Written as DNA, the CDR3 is TGTGCCAGCAGGACCTACTCAGGGAACACTGAAGCTTTCTTT. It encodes CASRTYSGNTEAFF.

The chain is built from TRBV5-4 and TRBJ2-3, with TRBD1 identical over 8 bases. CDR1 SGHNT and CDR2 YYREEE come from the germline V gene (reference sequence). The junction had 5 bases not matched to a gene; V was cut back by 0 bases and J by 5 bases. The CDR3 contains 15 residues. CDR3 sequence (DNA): TGTGCCAGCAGCTTGGCCGGCAGGGGGCGAGATACGCAGTATTTT. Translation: CASSLAGRGRDTQYF.